This T cell receptor beta chain was identified during a study of blood T cell repertoires in COVID-19. Overall study: Samples came from the United States, Italy and Spain, spanning acute and convalescent COVID-19. PBMCs, B-cell-depleted T cells, or T cells were the source of the cDNA or gDNA that made up the material.

Germline lookup yields CDR1 LNHDA and CDR2 SQIVND (reference sequence). The CDR3 consists of 16 residues. V was cut by 5 bases and J by 7 bases, with 24 bases left in between. Authors' processing steps: Quantification of nucleated cells was approximated via reference gene primer amplification. Generated by immunoSEQ multiplex PCR, the TCRdb table keeps only in-frame clones and is missing some. D and trimming come from the DNA, and the V and J calls and clone size come from that table. The sample consists of tens of thousands of clones, just over 90% of them appearing once. This TCR was recovered from a human donor in a cohort sampled during active COVID-19. The chain recombines TRBV19 with TRBJ2-7, with D possibly TRBD2 on 5 matching bases. What was sequenced was peripheral blood. The DNA for the CDR3 is TGTGCCAGTAGTCTTAGAGGAGGACGGGCCCGAAGGGAGCAGTACTTC. Its protein product is CASSLRGGRARREQYF.